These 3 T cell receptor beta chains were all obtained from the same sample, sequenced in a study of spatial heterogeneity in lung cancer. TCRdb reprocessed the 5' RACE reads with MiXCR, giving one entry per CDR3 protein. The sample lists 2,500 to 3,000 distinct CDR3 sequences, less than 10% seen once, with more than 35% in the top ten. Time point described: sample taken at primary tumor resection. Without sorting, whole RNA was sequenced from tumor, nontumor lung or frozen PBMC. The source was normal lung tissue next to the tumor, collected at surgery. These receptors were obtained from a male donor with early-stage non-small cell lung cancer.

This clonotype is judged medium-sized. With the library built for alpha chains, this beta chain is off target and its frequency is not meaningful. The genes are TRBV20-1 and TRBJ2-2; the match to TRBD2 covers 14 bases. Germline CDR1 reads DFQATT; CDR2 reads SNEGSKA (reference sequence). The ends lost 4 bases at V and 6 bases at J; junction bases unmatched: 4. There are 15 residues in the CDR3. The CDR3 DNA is TGCAGTGCTAAGGGACTAGCGGGAGTCCCCGGGGAGCTGTTTTTT. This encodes CSAKGLAGVPGELFF.

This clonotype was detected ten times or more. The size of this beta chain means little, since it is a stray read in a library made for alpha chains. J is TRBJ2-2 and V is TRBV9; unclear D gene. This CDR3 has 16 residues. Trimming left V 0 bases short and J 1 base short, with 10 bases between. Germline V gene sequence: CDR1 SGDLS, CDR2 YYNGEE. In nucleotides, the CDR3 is TGTGCCAGCAGCGTAGGGAACCCCCAGAACACCGGGGAGCTGTTTTTT. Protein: CASSVGNPQNTGELFF. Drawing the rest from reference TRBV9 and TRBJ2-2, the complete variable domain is DSGVTQTPKHLITATGQRVTLRCSPRSGDLSVYWYQQSLDQGLQFLIQYYNGEERAKGNILERFSAQQFPDLHSELNLSSLELGDSALYFCASSVGNPQNTGELFFGEGSRLTVL.

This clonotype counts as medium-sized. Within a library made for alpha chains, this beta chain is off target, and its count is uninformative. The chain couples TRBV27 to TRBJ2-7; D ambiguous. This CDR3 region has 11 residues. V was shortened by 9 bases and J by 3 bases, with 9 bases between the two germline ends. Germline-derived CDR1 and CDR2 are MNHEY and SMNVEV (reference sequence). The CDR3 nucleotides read TGTGCCAGTAAGACCCTCTACGAGCAGTACTTC. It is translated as CASKTLYEQYF.